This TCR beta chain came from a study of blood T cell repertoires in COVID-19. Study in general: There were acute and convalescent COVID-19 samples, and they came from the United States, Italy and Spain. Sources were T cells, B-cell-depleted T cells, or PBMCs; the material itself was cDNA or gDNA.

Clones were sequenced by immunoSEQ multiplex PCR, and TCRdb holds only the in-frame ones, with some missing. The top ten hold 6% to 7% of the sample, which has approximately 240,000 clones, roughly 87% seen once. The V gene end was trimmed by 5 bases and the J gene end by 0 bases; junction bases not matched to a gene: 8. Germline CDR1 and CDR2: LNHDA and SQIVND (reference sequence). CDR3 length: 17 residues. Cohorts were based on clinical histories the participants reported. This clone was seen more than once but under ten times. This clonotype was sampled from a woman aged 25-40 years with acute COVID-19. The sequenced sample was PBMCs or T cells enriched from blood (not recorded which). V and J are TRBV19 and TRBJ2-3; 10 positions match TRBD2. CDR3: CASSRTSGFPSTDTQYF. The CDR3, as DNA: TGTGCCAGTAGTCGGACTAGCGGATTCCCTAGCACAGATACGCAGTATTTT.